The 18 T cell receptor beta chains given below trace back to one sample, sequenced in a study of T cell responses to AZD1222 COVID-19 vaccine (dated by TCRdb to 2020 to 2023). The method behind the library was the immunoSEQ multiplex PCR assay. TCRdb carries this immuneACCESS record with in-frame sequences only. Its versions omit some clonotypes, under half of them owing to an unresolved V gene in the studies checked, with the rest unexplained. The sample table shows fewer than 150,000 clones, and 92% are seen once. The biggest ten clones account for about 8% of the sample. The sample's time point, from its label and the paper: about 28 days (+/-7) after the second vaccine dose. Material: peripheral blood, obtained 28 days after the second AZD1222 dose. These receptors originate from an adult who received the AZD1222 COVID-19 vaccine.

The gene calls are TRBV3-1 (or the pseudogene TRBV3-2) and TRBJ1-5; D is unresolved. Germline V gene lookup returns CDR1 LGHDT and CDR2 YNNKEL (reference sequence). The CDR3 totals 14 residues. V was trimmed by 0 bases and J by 11 bases, leaving 14 bases between them. The CDR3 bases are TGTGCCAGCAGCCAAGACCCACAGCTCCTGGCCCAGCATTTT. Protein sequence: CASSQDPQLLAQHF.

The V gene is TRBV3-1 (or the pseudogene TRBV3-2), the J gene TRBJ2-2; D uncertain. Trimming cost V 4 bases and J 6 bases, with 3 bases left between them. There are 11 residues in the CDR3. Germline assignment: CDR1 LGHDT and CDR2 YNNKEL (reference sequence). CDR3 nucleotide sequence: TGTGCCAGCAGCCGCCCCGGGGAGCTGTTTTTT. Residues: CASSRPGELFF.

The rearrangement uses TRBV6-5 and TRBJ1-2; D is unclear. This CDR3 is built from 12 residues. Per germline, CDR1 MNHEY and CDR2 SVGAGI. V was cut by 2 bases and J by 7 bases, with 8 bases left in between. CDR3 nucleotides: TGTGCCAGCAGTTACGGAGGGCGTGGCTACACCTTC. Translation gives CASSYGGRGYTF.

The chain links TRBV6-5 to TRBJ1-3; D remains unclear. Per germline, CDR1 MNHEY and CDR2 SVGAGI. The CDR3 runs to 15 residues. V was shortened by 5 bases and J by 0 bases, with 11 bases between the two germline ends. The CDR3, as DNA: TGTGCCAGCAGTCGTCAGTGGAGCTCTGGAAACACCATATATTTT. Residues: CASSRQWSSGNTIYF.

Of note for this clone: The same CDR3 is also encoded by other DNA sequences in this sample. In DNA, the CDR3 is TGTGCCAGCAGTGAAGGGTCATACGAGCAGTACTTC. Its translation is CASSEGSYEQYF. The chain combines TRBV6-1 with TRBJ2-7; D is ambiguous. The CDR3 extends over 12 amino acids. V dropped 1 base and J dropped 4 bases, with 5 bases sitting between them. From germline, CDR1 is MNHNS and CDR2 SASEGT.

J is TRBJ2-1 and V is TRBV6-4; tentative D call: TRBD2 (5 bases). The length of the CDR3 is 14 residues. Germline CDR1 MRHNA, CDR2 SNTAGT. The V end lost 3 bases, the J end lost 9 bases, and 15 bases lay between the germline ends. The DNA of the CDR3 is TGTGCCAGCAGTGAAAATACTAGTGGCGGTGAGCAGTTCTTC. It specifies CASSENTSGGEQFF.

This rearrangement joins TRBV5-4 to TRBJ1-3, with a weak D call TRBD1 (6 bases). From germline, CDR1 is SGHNT and CDR2 YYREEE (reference sequence). V shed 7 bases and J shed 8 bases, with 19 bases lying between them. The length of the CDR3 is 14 residues. In DNA form, the CDR3 reads TGTGCCAGCGCACAGGGTGGCCCTTTTGACACCATATATTTT. Protein product: CASAQGGPFDTIYF.

Turning to this clone: The junction departs from germline at one end; a sequencing error may be responsible. The rearrangement links TRBV7-9 to TRBJ1-3, with TRBD1 as a possible D gene (5 bases). The V gene's germline CDR1 is SEHNR and CDR2 FQNEAQ (reference sequence). The CDR3 length is 13 residues. CDR3 sequence: CASSLRQGAPFLF. For the CDR3, the DNA is TGTGCCAGCAGCTTGCGGCAGGGTGCCCCGTTCCTTTTT.

J is TRBJ1-6 and V is TRBV15, with D unclear. Germline V CDR1 and CDR2: LNHNV, YYDKDF (reference sequence). The CDR3 is 16 residues long. V lost 0 bases, J lost 5 bases, and 11 bases lay in between. CDR3 DNA: TGTGCCACCAGCAGAGACCCGGCCGGGGATAATTCACCCCTCCACTTT. This gives the protein CATSRDPAGDNSPLHF.

This clone was picked up one time. The V gene is TRBV2, the J gene TRBJ1-1; D not certain. Deletions cut 8 bases from V and 2 bases from J, with 12 bases between. CDR3 length equals 13 residues. Looked up from germline, CDR1 is SNHLY and CDR2 is FYNNEI. The CDR3 coding sequence is TGTGCCAGCGCGCGGCAATCTAACACTGAAGCTTTCTTT. Its protein product is CASARQSNTEAFF.

The rearrangement uses TRBV6-5 and TRBJ2-3; tentatively, D is TRBD1 (5 bases). The germline gives CDR1 MNHEY, CDR2 SVGAGI. Trimming pared 6 bases from V and 0 bases from J, leaving 10 bases between. The CDR3 runs 14 residues. CDR3 protein: CASRATGSTDTQYF. In DNA, the CDR3 is TGTGCCAGCAGAGCTACAGGCAGCACAGATACGCAGTATTTT.

The chain combines TRBV11-2 with TRBJ2-1, with 8 bases that match TRBD1. The J segment lost 5 bases and the V segment lost 6 bases, leaving 9 bases of the junction unmatched. CDR3 length equals 15 residues. Germline CDR1 is SGHAT and CDR2 is FQNNGV. CDR3 coding DNA: TGTGCCAGCAGTTCTGGGACAGGTCGGAACAATGAGCAGTTCTTC. This translates into CASSSGTGRNNEQFF.

This chain joins TRBV28 and TRBJ1-2; the match to TRBD1 covers 8 bases. CDR3 length: 16 residues. CDR1 and CDR2 from the germline V gene are MDHEN and SYDVKM. Trimming took 6 bases from V and 0 from J; bases not matched to a gene: 9. CDR3 region: CASSSGQGAPNYGYTF. DNA for the CDR3: TGTGCCAGCAGCTCCGGGCAGGGGGCCCCTAACTATGGCTACACCTTC.

The chain uses TRBV2 and TRBJ2-7, with TRBD1 matching 9 bases. The CDR3 is 15 residues long. The V and J ends lost 2 bases and 4 bases, in that order; junction bases with no gene match: 6. Germline V gives CDR1 SNHLY, CDR2 FYNNEI. The CDR3 loop reads CASSETGQGIYEQYF. The CDR3 DNA sequence: TGTGCCAGCAGTGAAACCGGACAGGGGATTTACGAGCAGTACTTC.

The gene calls are TRBV7-2 and TRBJ2-5; TRBD2 is a possible D gene (5 bases). Germline-derived CDR1 and CDR2 are SGHTA and FQGNSA. The V end lost 0 bases, the J end lost 4 bases, and 9 bases lay between the germline ends. The CDR3 is 14 amino acids. CDR3: CASSLAPGLETQYF. For the CDR3, the DNA is TGTGCCAGCAGCTTAGCGCCGGGGTTAGAGACCCAGTACTTC.

J is TRBJ1-1 and V is TRBV5-1; 7 bases match TRBD1. CDR3 length equals 15 residues. V lost 0 bases to trimming and J lost 14 bases; unmatched junction nucleotides: 16. The germline V gene has CDR1 SGHRS and CDR2 YFSETQ. The CDR3 sequence: CASSLGDRDTDSGFF. CDR3 coding DNA: TGCGCCAGCAGCTTGGGTGACAGGGATACCGACTCGGGGTTCTTT.

V is TRBV5-5 and J is TRBJ1-3; no clear D. The germline V and J ends were trimmed by 0 bases and 7 bases, with 14 bases remaining between them. CDR3 size: 15 residues. Per germline, CDR1 SGHKS and CDR2 YYEKEE (reference sequence). The CDR3 loop reads CASSLEFLLRNTIYF. The CDR3, as DNA: TGTGCCAGCAGCTTGGAGTTTTTGCTCCGGAACACCATATATTTT.

The J gene is TRBJ2-1, the V gene TRBV24-1; TRBD2 agrees at 7 bases. With V trimmed by 3 bases and J by 0 bases, 4 bases remained unmatched. CDR3 size: 16 residues. Germline V gives CDR1 KGHDR, CDR2 SFDVKD. CDR3 DNA sequence: TGTGCCACCAGTGATCCTAGCGGTTCCTCCTACAATGAGCAGTTCTTC. Its protein is CATSDPSGSSYNEQFF.